The present T cell receptor beta chain was sequenced within a study of T cell responses to AZD1222 COVID-19 vaccine. As concerns this clone: Its antigen is not identified.

This CDR3 comprises 14 residues. J lost 3 bases, V lost 3 bases, and 3 bases had no gene match. Germline loops: CDR1 SEHNR, CDR2 FQNEAQ (reference sequence). Data came from immunoSEQ multiplex PCR; TCRdb stores just in-frame clones and leaves some out. The sample lists tens of thousands of clones, 75% to 90% occurring once. Study-level points and caveats: Baseline antibody screening turned up just a handful of seropositive AZD1222 recipients. Increases in Spike-specific TCR breadth and depth were seen after two AZD1222 doses. Clonal diversity was possibly underestimated, and the donors were mostly white British, with more females.

The V and J genes are TRBV7-9 and TRBJ2-7; 9 bases align to TRBD1. Here the sequenced sample was peripheral blood, taken 28 days after the second AZD1222 dose. This clonotype was sampled from an adult who received the AZD1222 COVID-19 vaccine. CDR3 bases: TGTGCCAGCAGCTTTGGGACAGGGTTCTACGAGCAGTACTTC. It codes for CASSFGTGFYEQYF.